The present entry profiles one T cell receptor (beta chain) with its context. The entry originates in a study of blood T cell repertoires in COVID-19. CDR3 size: 15 residues. V shed 4 bases and J shed 9 bases, with 19 bases lying between them. Germline lookup yields CDR1 SGHVS and CDR2 FQNEAQ. Sequencing used immunoSEQ multiplex PCR; TCRdb keeps in-frame clones, though not all of them. The sample shows about 170,000 clones, less than 90% of them seen only once. The specimen was peripheral blood. The source is a man in his 60s with acute or convalescent COVID-19. The chain recombines TRBV7-8 with TRBJ2-1; weak D call: TRBD1 (6 bases). CDR3: CASSSTGTPGGEQFF. DNA of the CDR3: TGTGCCAGCAGCTCAACCGGGACACCGGGCGGTGAGCAGTTCTTC.